The 4 T cell receptor beta chains presented below share a single source sample, sequenced in a study of CD8 T cells in ankylosing spondylitis. Study-wide findings and caveats: Under 10 highly homologous variants formed a TCR beta motif that appeared characteristic of ankylosing spondylitis blood.

TCRdb reanalysed the 5' RACE reads using MiXCR and keeps one entry per CDR3 protein. The sample records over 600,000 distinct CDR3 sequences, 15% to 20% being singletons. Their antigens are not known. The sequenced material came from blood, either unsorted or a sorted T cell fraction (not recorded which). These receptors all come from a male donor with ankylosing spondylitis.

This clonotype has only a few counts. The chain recombines TRBV20-1 with TRBJ2-7; D not resolved. Between the trimmed V and J ends, which lost 2 bases and 2 bases, there was a span of 13 bases. Germline V lookup: CDR1 DFQATT, CDR2 SNEGSKA (reference sequence). This CDR3 region has 14 residues. The CDR3 is CSARPRDVAYEQYF. The CDR3 DNA sequence: TGCAGTGCTAGACCCCGAGACGTTGCCTACGAGCAGTACTTC.

There are a few counts of this clonotype. The rearrangement uses TRBV5-5 and TRBJ1-1; tentatively, D is TRBD1 (5 bases). CDR3 length: 16 amino acids. V lost 0 bases to trimming and J lost 4 bases, with 16 bases between them. Germline V gene data show CDR1 as SGHKS and CDR2 as YYEKEE (reference sequence). CDR3 DNA: TGTGCCAGCAGCTTGGGACCGGGGGTTTGGGTCACTGAAGCTTTCTTT. This codes for CASSLGPGVWVTEAFF.

In its sample, this clonotype was seen a few times. The V and J genes are TRBV2 and TRBJ2-1; tentatively, D is TRBD2 (5 bases). The germline V gene has CDR1 SNHLY and CDR2 FYNNEI. CDR3 length: 11 residues. V was pared by 6 bases and J by 10 bases, with 10 bases between. Written as DNA, the CDR3 is TGTGCCAGCAGCGCCACGGGGGAGCAGTTCTTC. This gives the protein CASSATGEQFF.

CDR3 sequence: CASSLVGQGSNEQYF. In nucleotides, the CDR3 is TGTGCCAGCAGCTTAGTTGGACAGGGGTCGAACGAGCAGTACTTC. The chain couples TRBV7-9 to TRBJ2-7, with TRBD1 matching over 9 bases. The germline V gene encodes CDR1 SEHNR and CDR2 FQNEAQ (reference sequence). The CDR3 extends over 15 amino acids. The junction had 6 bases not matched to a gene; V was cut back by 1 base and J by 5 bases.